The next 10 T cell receptor beta chains were all read from a single sample in a study of technical replicates of blood from four donors. Only in-frame clones appear in the TCRdb table, and some are missing; sequencing was by immunoSEQ multiplex PCR. The data show some 57,000 clones, approximately 97% seen once. The sequenced sample was T cells isolated from PBMCs. The receptors come from a human donor in good health.

This clone was observed a handful of times. The chain links TRBV29-1 to TRBJ2-1, with D unresolved. Per germline, CDR1 SQVTM and CDR2 ANQGSEA. CDR3 length equals 14 residues. Trimming took 2 bases from V and 8 from J, leaving 16 bases between them. The CDR3 reads CSVEKDTRVDEQFF. CDR3 sequence (DNA): TGCAGCGTTGAAAAAGACACCCGAGTTGATGAGCAGTTCTTC.

The genes are TRBV29-1 and TRBJ2-7, with D perhaps TRBD2 (6 bases). Germline CDR1 reads SQVTM; CDR2 reads ANQGSEA. The length of the CDR3 is 10 residues. V shed 7 bases and J shed 5 bases, with 9 bases lying between them. CDR3 loop: CSGGTDEQYF. CDR3 sequence (DNA): TGCAGCGGCGGGACGGACGAGCAGTACTTC.

This chain uses TRBV29-1 with TRBJ2-1, with a possible D match to TRBD1 (5 bases). Germline V gene sequence: CDR1 SQVTM, CDR2 ANQGSEA. This CDR3 has 14 residues. With 2 bases removed from V and 2 bases from J, the gap between germline ends came to 10 bases. CDR3 bases: TGCAGCGTTGAATCAGGGATCGCCTACAATGAGCAGTTCTTC. Translation: CSVESGIAYNEQFF.

The CDR3 DNA follows: TGTGCCAGCAGCACCACCGGGACACGCTTCTCCTACGAGCAGTACTTC. Protein product: CASSTTGTRFSYEQYF. The chain recombines TRBV5-5 with TRBJ2-7, with a weak D call TRBD1 (6 bases). The germline V gene encodes CDR1 SGHKS and CDR2 YYEKEE (reference sequence). V dropped 4 bases and J dropped 0 bases, with 17 bases sitting between them. The CDR3 contains 16 residues.

The V gene is TRBV5-1, the J gene TRBJ2-1, with D perhaps matching TRBD1 (5 bases). The V end lost 7 bases, the J end lost 5 bases, and 13 bases lay between the germline ends. Germline V gene sequence: CDR1 SGHRS, CDR2 YFSETQ. The CDR3 has 13 amino acids. Here the CDR3 reads CASQGSRDNEQFF. DNA for the CDR3: TGCGCCAGCCAGGGTAGCAGGGACAATGAGCAGTTCTTC.

Written as DNA, the CDR3 is TGTGCCAGCAGCCACGCTCGGTCCCGGTCCGGGACAGGGCCTGATGGGGCCAACGTCCTGACTTTC. It encodes CASSHARSRSGTGPDGANVLTF. J is TRBJ2-6 and V is TRBV27; 9 bases line up with TRBD1. After removal of 6 bases from V and 3 bases from J, the junction contained 24 bases not matched to a gene. The CDR3 has 22 residues. The V gene's germline CDR1 is MNHEY and CDR2 SMNVEV (reference sequence).

The rearrangement links TRBV6-1 to TRBJ1-2; D is unresolved. Trimming took off 1 base at V and 0 bases at J, with 15 bases between the two ends. Germline CDR1 and CDR2: MNHNS and SASEGT. The CDR3 consists of 17 residues. Here the CDR3 reads CASSEVSHLLSNYGYTF. The CDR3 DNA is TGTGCCAGCAGTGAAGTCTCGCACCTACTCTCTAACTATGGCTACACCTTC.

CDR3 amino acids: CASSVRGSADIQYF. The CDR3 DNA reads as TGTGCCAGCAGTGTTCGGGGGAGTGCGGACATTCAGTACTTC. The J gene is TRBJ2-4, the V gene TRBV6-1; weak D call: TRBD2 (6 bases). The germline gives CDR1 MNHNS, CDR2 SASEGT. Trimming pared 4 bases from V and 8 bases from J, leaving 15 bases between. The CDR3 contains 14 residues.

V is TRBV11-3 and J is TRBJ2-7; TRBD2 is a possible D gene (6 bases). V was clipped by 5 bases and J by 2 bases, with 13 bases between them. Germline values: CDR1 SGHNT, CDR2 YENEEA. This CDR3 is 14 amino acids long. The CDR3 nucleotides read TGTGCCAGCAGCGCGCGGGACGGTGCCTACGAGCAGTACTTC. It codes for CASSARDGAYEQYF.

This rearrangement joins TRBV7-2 to TRBJ1-5; 8 bases are a match to TRBD1. The CDR3 runs 19 residues. Germline lookup yields CDR1 SGHTA and CDR2 FQGNSA. V was clipped by 5 bases and J by 6 bases; unmatched bases: 21. The CDR3 bases are TGTGCCAGCAGCATACGAAACGGACAGGGAAAAAGGGGCGGTCAGCCCCAGCATTTT. This gives the protein CASSIRNGQGKRGGQPQHF.